This TCR beta chain derives from a study of blood T cell repertoires in COVID-19. Study-wide background: The samples span acute and convalescent COVID-19 from the United States, Italy and Spain. T cells, B-cell-depleted T cells, or PBMCs supplied cDNA or gDNA.

Produced via immunoSEQ multiplex PCR; TCRdb's table is partial and in-frame only. This table holds 46,000 or so clones, 80% to 90% found once. Trimming removed 0 bases from V and 8 bases from J, with 15 bases in between. CDR1 SGHTS and CDR2 YDEGEE come from the germline V gene. The CDR3 consists of 15 residues. The chain employs TRBV5-8 and TRBJ2-1; D possibly corresponds to TRBD1 (5 bases). The specimen sequenced was peripheral blood. The clonotype comes from a man over 45 with acute or convalescent COVID-19. The CDR3 DNA reads as TGTGCCAGCAGCTTGGCTGGGGCTAGTAGGGATGAGCAGTTCTTC. It is translated as CASSLAGASRDEQFF.